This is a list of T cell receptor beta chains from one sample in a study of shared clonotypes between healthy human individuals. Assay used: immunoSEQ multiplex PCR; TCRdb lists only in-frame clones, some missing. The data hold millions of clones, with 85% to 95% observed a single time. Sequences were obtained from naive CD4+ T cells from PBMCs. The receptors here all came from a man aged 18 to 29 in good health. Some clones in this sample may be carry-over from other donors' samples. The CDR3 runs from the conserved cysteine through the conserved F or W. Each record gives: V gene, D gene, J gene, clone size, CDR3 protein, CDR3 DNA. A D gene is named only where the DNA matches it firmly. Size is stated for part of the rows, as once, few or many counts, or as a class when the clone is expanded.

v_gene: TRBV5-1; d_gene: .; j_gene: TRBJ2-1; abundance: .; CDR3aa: CASSSSLGPYNEQFF; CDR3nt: TGCGCCAGCAGCTCCAGTTTAGGGCCGTACAATGAGCAGTTCTTC
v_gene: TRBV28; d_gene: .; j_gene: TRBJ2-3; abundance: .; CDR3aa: CASSPNTDTQYF; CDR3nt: TGTGCCAGCAGTCCAAACACGGATACGCAGTATTTT
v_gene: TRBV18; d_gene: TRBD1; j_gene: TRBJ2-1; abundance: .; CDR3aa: CASSPQEQGNEQFF; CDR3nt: TGTGCCAGCTCACCGCAAGAACAGGGGAATGAGCAGTTCTTC
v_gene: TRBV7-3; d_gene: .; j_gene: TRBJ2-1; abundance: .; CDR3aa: CASSLAPSGFNSYNEQFF; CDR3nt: TGTGCCAGCAGCTTAGCCCCCTCGGGGTTTAACTCCTACAATGAGCAGTTCTTC
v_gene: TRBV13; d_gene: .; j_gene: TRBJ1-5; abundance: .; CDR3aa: CASSEGVGQPQHF; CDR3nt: TGTGCCAGCAGCGAAGGGGTGGGGCAGCCCCAGCATTTT
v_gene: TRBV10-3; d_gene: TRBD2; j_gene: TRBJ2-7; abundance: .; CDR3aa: CATGLAEAYEQYF; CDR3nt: TGTGCCACCGGACTAGCGGAGGCCTACGAGCAGTACTTC
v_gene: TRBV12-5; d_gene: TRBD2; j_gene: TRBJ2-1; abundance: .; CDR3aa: CASGPGGIEQFF; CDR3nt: TGTGCTAGTGGTCCGGGGGGGATTGAGCAGTTCTTC
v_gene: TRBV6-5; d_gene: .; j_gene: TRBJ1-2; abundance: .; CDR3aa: CASRYRGPWDYGYTF; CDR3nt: TGTGCCAGCAGATACCGGGGGCCCTGGGACTATGGCTACACCTTC
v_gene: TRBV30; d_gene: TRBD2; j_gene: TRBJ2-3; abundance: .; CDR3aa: CAWRVGLAGSDTQYF; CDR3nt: TGTGCCTGGAGGGTGGGGCTAGCGGGATCAGATACGCAGTATTTT
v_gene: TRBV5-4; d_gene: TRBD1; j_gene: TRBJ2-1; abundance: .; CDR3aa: CASSRNSGQGAEQFF; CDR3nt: TGTGCCAGCAGCCGTAACTCAGGACAGGGGGCTGAGCAGTTCTTC
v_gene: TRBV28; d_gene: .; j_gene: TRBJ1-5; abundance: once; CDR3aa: CASSLGTWDAQPQHF; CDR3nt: TGTGCCAGCAGTTTAGGGACCTGGGACGCTCAGCCCCAGCATTTT
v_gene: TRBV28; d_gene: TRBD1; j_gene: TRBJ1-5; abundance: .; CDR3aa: CASSLGQGDQPQHF; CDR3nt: TGTGCCAGCAGCCTTGGACAGGGCGATCAGCCCCAGCATTTT
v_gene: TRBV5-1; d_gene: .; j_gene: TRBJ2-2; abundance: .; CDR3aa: CASSGGPDDTGELFF; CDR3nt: TGCGCCAGCAGCGGAGGGCCGGACGACACCGGGGAGCTGTTTTTT
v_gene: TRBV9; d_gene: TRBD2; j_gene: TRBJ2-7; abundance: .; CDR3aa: CASSYSGGLEQYF; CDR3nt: TGTGCCAGCAGTTACTCGGGAGGGCTCGAGCAGTACTTC
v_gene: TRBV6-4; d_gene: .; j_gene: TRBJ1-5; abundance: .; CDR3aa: CASSERLSNQPQHF; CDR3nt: TGTGCCAGCAGTGAACGGCTCAGCAATCAGCCCCAGCATTTT
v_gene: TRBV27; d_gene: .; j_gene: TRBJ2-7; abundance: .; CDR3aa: CASSLLGYEQYF; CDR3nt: TGTGCCAGCAGTTTATTAGGATACGAGCAGTACTTC
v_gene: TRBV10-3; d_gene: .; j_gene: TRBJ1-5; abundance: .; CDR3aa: CAISPGRNNQPQHF; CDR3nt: TGTGCCATCAGCCCAGGACGGAACAATCAGCCCCAGCATTTT
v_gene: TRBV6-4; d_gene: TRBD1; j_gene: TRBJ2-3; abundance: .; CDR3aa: CASSDSPRGRDTQYF; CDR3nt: TGTGCCAGCAGTGACTCCCCCAGGGGGCGAGATACGCAGTATTTT
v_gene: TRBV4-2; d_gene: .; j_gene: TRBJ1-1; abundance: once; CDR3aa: CASSQVLGVGTEAFF; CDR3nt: TGTGCCAGCAGCCAAGTTTTAGGGGTCGGCACTGAAGCTTTCTTT
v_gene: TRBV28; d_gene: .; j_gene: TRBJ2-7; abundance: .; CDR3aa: CASSLRKGNPLGEQYF; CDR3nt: TGTGCCAGCAGTTTACGAAAGGGCAACCCTCTGGGTGAGCAGTACTTC
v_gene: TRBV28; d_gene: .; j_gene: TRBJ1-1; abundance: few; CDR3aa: CASSFRTVPVAAFF; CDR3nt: TGTGCCAGCAGTTTTAGGACAGTTCCCGTTGCGGCTTTCTTT
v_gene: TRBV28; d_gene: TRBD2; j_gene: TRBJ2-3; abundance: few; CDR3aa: CASSSSGSTDTQYF; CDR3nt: TGTGCCAGCAGTTCTAGCGGGAGCACAGATACGCAGTATTTT
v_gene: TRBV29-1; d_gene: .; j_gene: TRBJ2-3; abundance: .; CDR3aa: CSVGGIVTDTQYF; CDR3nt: TGCAGCGTTGGCGGGATTGTCACAGATACGCAGTATTTT
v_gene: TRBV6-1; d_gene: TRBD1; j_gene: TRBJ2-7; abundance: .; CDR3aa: CASSLQMGQLYEQYF; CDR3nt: TGTGCCAGCAGTTTGCAAATGGGACAGCTATACGAGCAGTACTTC
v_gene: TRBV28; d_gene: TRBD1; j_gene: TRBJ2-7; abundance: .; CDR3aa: CASSAWGQGGHHEQYF; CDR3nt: TGTGCCAGCAGTGCTTGGGGACAGGGAGGGCACCACGAGCAGTACTTC
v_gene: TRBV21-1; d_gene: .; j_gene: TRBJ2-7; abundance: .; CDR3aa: CASSKARGVYEQYF; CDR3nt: TGTGCCAGCAGCAAAGCGCGGGGCGTCTACGAGCAGTACTTC
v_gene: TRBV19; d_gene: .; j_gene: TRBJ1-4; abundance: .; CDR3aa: CASSVTGGQGEKLFF; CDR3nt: TGTGCCAGTAGTGTGACCGGGGGGCAAGGTGAAAAACTGTTTTTT
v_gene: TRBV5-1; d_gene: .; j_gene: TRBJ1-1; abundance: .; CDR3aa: CASSAGQRNTEAFF; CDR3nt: TGCGCCAGCAGCGCGGGACAAAGGAACACTGAAGCTTTCTTT
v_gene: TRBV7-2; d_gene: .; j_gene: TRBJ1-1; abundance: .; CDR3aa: CASSLDFENTEAFF; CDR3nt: TGTGCCAGCAGCTTAGATTTCGAGAACACTGAAGCTTTCTTT
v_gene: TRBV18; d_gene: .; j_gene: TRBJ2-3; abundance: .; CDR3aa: CASSPPAAADTQYF; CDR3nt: TGTGCCAGCTCACCCCCCGCGGCGGCCGATACGCAGTATTTT
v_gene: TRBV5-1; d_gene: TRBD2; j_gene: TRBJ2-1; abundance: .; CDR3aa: CASSPGLAGPASEQFF; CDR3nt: TGCGCCAGCAGCCCAGGACTAGCGGGACCGGCCAGTGAGCAGTTCTTC
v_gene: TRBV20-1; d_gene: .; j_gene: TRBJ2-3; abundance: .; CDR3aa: CSVRSTDTQYF; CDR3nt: TGCAGTGTTCGTAGTACAGATACGCAGTATTTT
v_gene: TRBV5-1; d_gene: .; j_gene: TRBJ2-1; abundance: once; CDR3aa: CASSFSGSSSYNEQFF; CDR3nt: TGCGCCAGCAGCTTTAGTGGGTCCAGCTCCTACAATGAGCAGTTCTTC
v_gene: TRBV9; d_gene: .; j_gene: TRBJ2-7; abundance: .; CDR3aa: CASSVATAYEQYF; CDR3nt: TGTGCCAGCAGCGTGGCGACAGCGTACGAGCAGTACTTC
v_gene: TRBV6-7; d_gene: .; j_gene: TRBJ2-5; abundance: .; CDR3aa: CASSLRGSFETQYF; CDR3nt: TGTGCCAGCAGTTTGAGGGGAAGTTTTGAGACCCAGTACTTC
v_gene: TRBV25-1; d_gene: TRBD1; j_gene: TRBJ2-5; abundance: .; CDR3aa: CASSEAGGSREQYF; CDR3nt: TGTGCCAGCAGTGAAGCAGGGGGCTCGAGAGAGCAGTACTTC
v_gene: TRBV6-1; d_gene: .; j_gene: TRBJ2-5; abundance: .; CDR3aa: CASSEDAQYQETQYF; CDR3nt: TGTGCCAGCAGTGAAGATGCCCAGTACCAAGAGACCCAGTACTTC
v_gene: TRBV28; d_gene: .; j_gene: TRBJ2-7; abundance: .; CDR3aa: CASRQYPGANYEQYF; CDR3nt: TGTGCCAGCAGACAATACCCGGGGGCCAACTACGAGCAGTACTTC
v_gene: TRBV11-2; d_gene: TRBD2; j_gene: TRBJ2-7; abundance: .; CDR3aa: CASSPTSGSPEQYF; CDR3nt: TGTGCCAGCAGCCCGACTAGCGGGAGCCCCGAGCAGTACTTC
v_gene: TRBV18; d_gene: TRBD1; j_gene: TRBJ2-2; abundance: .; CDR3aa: CASSPLGQGKPGELFF; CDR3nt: TGTGCCAGCTCACCACTCGGACAGGGTAAACCCGGGGAGCTGTTTTTT
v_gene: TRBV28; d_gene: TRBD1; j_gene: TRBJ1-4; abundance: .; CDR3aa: CASSKPGQGDEKLFF; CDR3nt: TGTGCCAGCAGCAAGCCGGGACAGGGAGACGAAAAACTGTTTTTT
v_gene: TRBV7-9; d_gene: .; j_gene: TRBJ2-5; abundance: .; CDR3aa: CASRRIFRDTYQETQYF; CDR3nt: TGTGCCAGCAGAAGGATATTTCGGGACACCTACCAAGAGACCCAGTACTTC
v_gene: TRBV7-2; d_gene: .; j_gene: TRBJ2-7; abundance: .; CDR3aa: CASRDELRRSYEQYF; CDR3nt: TGTGCCAGCAGAGATGAGCTACGGCGGTCCTACGAGCAGTACTTC
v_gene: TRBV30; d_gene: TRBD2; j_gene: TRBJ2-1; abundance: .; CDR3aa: CAWSGSGSEQFF; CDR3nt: TGTGCCTGGAGTGGTAGCGGGAGTGAGCAGTTCTTC